This T cell receptor (beta chain) was identified during a study of T-cell memory formation after mild COVID-19. General study points: There were some responding clones in pre-infection memory, which suggested that cross-reactive memory had joined. Largely, contracting CD4+ clones fell within CM and EM, and contracting CD8+ clones within EMRA.

Each CDR3 protein gets one entry after TCRdb re-called the 5' RACE reads with MiXCR. The sample lists roughly 350,000 distinct CDR3 sequences, around 28% occurring once. Germline lookup yields CDR1 SQVTM and CDR2 ANQGSEA. The CDR3 is made up of 13 amino acids. The ends lost 7 bases at V and 3 bases at J; junction bases unmatched: 8. Note on this clonotype: Its specificity is unknown.

This chain links TRBV29-1 with TRBJ2-7; 8 bases are shared with TRBD1. The sequenced sample was PBMCs or a T cell subset sorted from them (not recorded which). The clonotype was recovered from an adult woman who had mild COVID-19 (a few samples of this study predate the infection). Cell type and time point are not known. CDR3 nucleotides: TGCAGCGGAGCCCAGGGGGCGGGCTACGAGCAGTACTTC. Amino acid sequence: CSGAQGAGYEQYF.